The T cell receptor beta chain described here comes from a study of blood T cell repertoires in COVID-19. Study context: Collection of acute and convalescent COVID-19 samples took place in the United States, Italy and Spain. PBMCs, B-cell-depleted T cells, or T cells were the source of the cDNA or gDNA that made up the material.

Germline-derived CDR1 and CDR2 are LNHDA and SQIVND (reference sequence). Trimming stripped 2 bases from V and 7 bases from J, with 11 bases between. This CDR3 has 13 amino acids. Study processing details: Reference gene primers were amplified, and this amplification served to estimate nucleated cell counts. The method was immunoSEQ multiplex PCR; TCRdb's version includes in-frame clones alone and lacks a portion of them. V and J calls plus clone size are reproduced from that table; the DNA served to infer D and trimming. The sample has roughly 360,000 clones, roughly four fifths seen once; the top ten hold more than 1%.

Sequencing was carried out using peripheral blood. The chain uses TRBV19 and TRBJ1-1; no clear D gene. This receptor was obtained from a human donor with acute or convalescent COVID-19. The donor label of this sample is uncertain. CDR3 residues: CASSIRGYLEAFF. The CDR3 bases are TGTGCCAGTAGTATAAGAGGGTACCTTGAAGCTTTCTTT.